The entry that follows covers one T cell receptor beta chain sequence. V was clipped by 5 bases and J by 2 bases; unmatched bases: 7. CDR3 length: 15 residues. From germline, CDR1 is MNHEY and CDR2 SVGAGI. The sample is drawn from a study of blood T cell repertoires in COVID-19. Study-level information: Sample material is recorded as cDNA or gDNA derived from T cells, B-cell-depleted T cells, or PBMCs.

A Seattle source enrolled patients during active infection and followed them longitudinally. Produced via immunoSEQ multiplex PCR; TCRdb's table is partial and in-frame only. The top ten hold 6.5% to 9% of the sample, which has roughly 180,000 clones, around 80% seen once. Input material: peripheral blood. V usage is TRBV6-5 and J usage is TRBJ1-1; 8 bases line up with TRBD1. This receptor was identified in a woman aged 40 to 50 with COVID-19, enrolled during active disease. The CDR3 region has the DNA TGTGCCAGCAGTCTACAGGGGGGAATAAACACTGAAGCTTTCTTT. Amino acids: CASSLQGGINTEAFF.